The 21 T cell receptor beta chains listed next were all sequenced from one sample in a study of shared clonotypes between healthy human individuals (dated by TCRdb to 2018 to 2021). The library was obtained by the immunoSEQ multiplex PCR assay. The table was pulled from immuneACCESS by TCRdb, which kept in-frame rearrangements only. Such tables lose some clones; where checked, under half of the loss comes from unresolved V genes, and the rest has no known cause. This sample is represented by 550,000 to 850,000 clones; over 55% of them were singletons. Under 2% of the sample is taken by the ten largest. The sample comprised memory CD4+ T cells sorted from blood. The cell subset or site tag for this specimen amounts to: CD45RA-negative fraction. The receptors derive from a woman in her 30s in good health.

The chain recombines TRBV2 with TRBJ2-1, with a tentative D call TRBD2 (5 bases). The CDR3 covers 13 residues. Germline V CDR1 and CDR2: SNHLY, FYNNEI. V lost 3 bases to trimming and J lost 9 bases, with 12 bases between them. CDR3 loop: CASSDQLVSEQFF. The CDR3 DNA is TGTGCCAGCAGTGACCAACTAGTAAGTGAGCAGTTCTTC.

Written as DNA, the CDR3 is TGTGCCAGCAGCCCACTAGCCTACCGACTAGAAAGGTACTTC. Translating it yields CASSPLAYRLERYF. V and J are TRBV7-9 and TRBJ2-7, with a possible D match to TRBD2 (6 bases). With 5 bases removed from V and 12 bases from J, the gap between germline ends came to 23 bases. In germline, CDR1 is SEHNR, CDR2 FQNEAQ (reference sequence). CDR3 length: 14 amino acids.

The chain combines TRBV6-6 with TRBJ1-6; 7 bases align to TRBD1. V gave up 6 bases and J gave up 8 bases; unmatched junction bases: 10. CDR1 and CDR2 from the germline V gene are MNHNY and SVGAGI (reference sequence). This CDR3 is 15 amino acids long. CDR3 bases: TGTGCCAGCAGCCCGACCCGGGACAGCTATTCACCCCTCCACTTT. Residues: CASSPTRDSYSPLHF.

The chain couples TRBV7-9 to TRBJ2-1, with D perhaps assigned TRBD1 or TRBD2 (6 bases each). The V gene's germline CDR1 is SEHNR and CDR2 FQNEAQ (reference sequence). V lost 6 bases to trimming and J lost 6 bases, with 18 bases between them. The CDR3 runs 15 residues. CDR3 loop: CASSWLTPGANEQFF. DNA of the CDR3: TGTGCCAGCAGTTGGTTAACCCCGGGGGCCAATGAGCAGTTCTTC.

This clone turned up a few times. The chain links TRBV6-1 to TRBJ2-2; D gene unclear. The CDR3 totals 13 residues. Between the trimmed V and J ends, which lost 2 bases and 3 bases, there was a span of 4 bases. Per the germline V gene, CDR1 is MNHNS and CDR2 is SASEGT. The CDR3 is CASSEWDTGELFF. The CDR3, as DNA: TGTGCCAGCAGTGAATGGGACACCGGGGAGCTGTTTTTT.

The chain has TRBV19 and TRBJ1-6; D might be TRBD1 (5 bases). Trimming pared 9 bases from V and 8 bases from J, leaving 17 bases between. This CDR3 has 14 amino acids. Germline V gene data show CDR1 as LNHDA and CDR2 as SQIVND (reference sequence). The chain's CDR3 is CASTQPGLDSPLHF. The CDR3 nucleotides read TGTGCCAGCACACAACCGGGACTGGATTCACCCCTCCACTTT.

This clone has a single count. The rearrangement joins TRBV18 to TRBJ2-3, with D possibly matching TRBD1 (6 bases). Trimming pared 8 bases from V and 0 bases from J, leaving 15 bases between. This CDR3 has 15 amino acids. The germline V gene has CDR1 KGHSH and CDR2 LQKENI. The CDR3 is CASTRTATSTDTQYF. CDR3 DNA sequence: TGTGCCAGCACCAGGACAGCAACTAGCACAGATACGCAGTATTTT.

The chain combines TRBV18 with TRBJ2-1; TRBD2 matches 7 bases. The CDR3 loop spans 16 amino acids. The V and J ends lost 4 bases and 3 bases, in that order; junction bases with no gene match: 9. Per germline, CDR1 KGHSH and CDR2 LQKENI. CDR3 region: CASSRQGAGNYNEQFF. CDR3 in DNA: TGTGCCAGCTCACGCCAGGGAGCGGGAAACTACAATGAGCAGTTCTTC.

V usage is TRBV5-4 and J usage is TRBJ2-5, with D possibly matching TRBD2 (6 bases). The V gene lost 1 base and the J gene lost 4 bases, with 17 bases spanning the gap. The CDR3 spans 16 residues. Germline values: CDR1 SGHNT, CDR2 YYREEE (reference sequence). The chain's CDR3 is CASSLWRAQWGETQYF. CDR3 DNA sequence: TGTGCCAGCAGCTTGTGGAGGGCCCAATGGGGAGAGACCCAGTACTTC. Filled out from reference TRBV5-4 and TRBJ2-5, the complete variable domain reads ETGVTQSPTHLIKTRGQQVTLRCSSQSGHNTVSWYQQALGQGPQFIFQYYREEENGRGNFPPRFSGLQFPNYSSELNVNALELDDSALYLCASSLWRAQWGETQYFGPGTRLLVL.

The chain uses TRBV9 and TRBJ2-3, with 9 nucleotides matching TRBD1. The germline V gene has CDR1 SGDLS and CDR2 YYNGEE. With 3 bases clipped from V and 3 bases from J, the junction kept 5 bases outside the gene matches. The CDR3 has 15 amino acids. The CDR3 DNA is TGTGCCAGCAGCGCGGCGACAGGGGGAACAGATACGCAGTATTTT. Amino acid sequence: CASSAATGGTDTQYF.

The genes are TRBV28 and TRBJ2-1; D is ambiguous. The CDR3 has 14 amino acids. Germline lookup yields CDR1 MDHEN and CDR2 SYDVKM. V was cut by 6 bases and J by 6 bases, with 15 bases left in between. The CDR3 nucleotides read TGTGCCAGCAGCGAACGACTGGAGTCCAATGAGCAGTTCTTC. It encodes CASSERLESNEQFF.

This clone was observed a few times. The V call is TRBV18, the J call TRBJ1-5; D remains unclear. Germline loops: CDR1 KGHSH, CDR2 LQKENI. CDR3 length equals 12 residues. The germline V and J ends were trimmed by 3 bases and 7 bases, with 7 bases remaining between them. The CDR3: CASSPNRQPQHF. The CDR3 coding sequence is TGTGCCAGCTCACCCAATCGCCAGCCCCAGCATTTT.

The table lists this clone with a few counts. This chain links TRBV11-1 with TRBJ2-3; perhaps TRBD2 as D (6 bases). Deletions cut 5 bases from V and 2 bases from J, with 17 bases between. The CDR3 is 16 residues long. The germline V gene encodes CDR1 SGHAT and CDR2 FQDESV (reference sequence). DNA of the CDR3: TGTGCCAGCAGCCTGAATCCGACGGGAGTCACAGATACGCAGTATTTT. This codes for CASSLNPTGVTDTQYF.

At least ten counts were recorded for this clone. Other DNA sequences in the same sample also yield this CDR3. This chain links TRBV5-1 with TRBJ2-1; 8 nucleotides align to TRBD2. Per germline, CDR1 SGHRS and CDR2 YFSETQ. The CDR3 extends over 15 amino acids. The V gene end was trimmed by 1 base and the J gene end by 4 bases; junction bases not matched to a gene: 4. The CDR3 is CASSLSSGGYNEQFF. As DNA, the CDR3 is TGCGCCAGCAGCTTGAGCAGCGGGGGTTACAATGAGCAGTTCTTC.

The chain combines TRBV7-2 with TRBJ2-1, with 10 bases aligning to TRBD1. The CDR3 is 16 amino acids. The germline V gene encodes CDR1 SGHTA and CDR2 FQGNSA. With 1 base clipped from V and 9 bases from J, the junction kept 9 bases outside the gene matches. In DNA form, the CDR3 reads TGTGCCAGCAGCTTAGGGACAGGGGGTCTTGTGGGTGAGCAGTTCTTC. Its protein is CASSLGTGGLVGEQFF.

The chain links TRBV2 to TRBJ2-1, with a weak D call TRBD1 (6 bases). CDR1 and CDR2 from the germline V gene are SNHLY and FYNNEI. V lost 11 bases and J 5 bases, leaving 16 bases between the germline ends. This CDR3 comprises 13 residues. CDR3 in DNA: TGTGCCGGAGACCGGGACATCGACAATGAGCAGTTCTTC. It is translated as CAGDRDIDNEQFF.

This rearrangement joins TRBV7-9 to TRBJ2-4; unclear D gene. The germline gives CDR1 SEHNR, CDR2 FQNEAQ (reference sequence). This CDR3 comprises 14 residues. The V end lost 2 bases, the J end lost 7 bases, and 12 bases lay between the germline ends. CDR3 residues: CASSLLASKNIQYF. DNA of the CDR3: TGTGCCAGCAGCTTACTTGCCTCAAAGAACATTCAGTACTTC. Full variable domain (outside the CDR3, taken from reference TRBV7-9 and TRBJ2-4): DTGVSQNPRHKITKRGQNVTFRCDPISEHNRLYWYRQTLGQGPEFLTYFQNEAQLEKSRLLSDRFSAERPKGSFSTLEIQRTEQGDSAMYLCASSLLASKNIQYFGAGTRLSVL.

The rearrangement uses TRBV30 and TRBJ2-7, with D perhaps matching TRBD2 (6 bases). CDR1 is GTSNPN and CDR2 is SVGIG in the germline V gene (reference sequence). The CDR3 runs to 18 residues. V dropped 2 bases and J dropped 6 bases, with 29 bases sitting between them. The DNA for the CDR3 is TGTGCCTGGAGTCACCCGGGACTCACTGAGGAGATCGGCGGCGAGCAGTACTTC. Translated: CAWSHPGLTEEIGGEQYF.

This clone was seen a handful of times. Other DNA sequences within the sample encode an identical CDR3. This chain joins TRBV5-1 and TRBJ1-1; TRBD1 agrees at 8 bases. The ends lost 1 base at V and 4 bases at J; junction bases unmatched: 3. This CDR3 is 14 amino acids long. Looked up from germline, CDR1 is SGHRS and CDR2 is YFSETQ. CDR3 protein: CASSLSTGGTEAFF. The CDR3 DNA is TGCGCCAGCAGCTTGTCTACAGGGGGCACTGAAGCTTTCTTT.

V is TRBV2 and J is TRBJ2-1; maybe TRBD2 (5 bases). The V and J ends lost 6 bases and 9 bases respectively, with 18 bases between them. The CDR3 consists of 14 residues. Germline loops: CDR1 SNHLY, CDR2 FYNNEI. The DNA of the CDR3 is TGTGCCAGCAGCCCGCGGGCGAGGCTTAGTGAGCAGTTCTTC. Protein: CASSPRARLSEQFF. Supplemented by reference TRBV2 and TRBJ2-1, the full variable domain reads EPEVTQTPSHQVTQMGQEVILRCVPISNHLYFYWYRQILGQKVEFLVSFYNNEISEKSEIFDDQFSVERPDGSNFTLKIRSTKLEDSAMYFCASSPRARLSEQFFGPGTRLTVL.

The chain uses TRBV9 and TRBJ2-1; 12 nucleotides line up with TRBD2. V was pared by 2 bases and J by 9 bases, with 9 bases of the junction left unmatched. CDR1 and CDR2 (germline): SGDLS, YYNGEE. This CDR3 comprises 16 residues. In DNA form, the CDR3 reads TGTGCCAGCAGCGTCCAGCTAGCGGGAGGGTGGGGTGAGCAGTTCTTC. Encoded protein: CASSVQLAGGWGEQFF.